The rows below give T cell receptor beta chains drawn from one sample of a study of early T cells in non-severe SARS-CoV-2 infection. TCRdb re-derived calls from the 5' RACE reads in MiXCR, one entry per CDR3 protein. The data show tens of thousands of distinct CDR3 sequences, with roughly 13% seen just once and around 1.1% held by the top ten. Input material: whole blood. Receptors originate from an adult who was a healthcare worker with PCR-confirmed SARS-CoV-2 infection or an uninfected control (not recorded which). Each CDR3 is given with its conserved first and last residue. The D gene is left open where the match is weak. The size of a clone is reported for some rows only, either as once, few or many, or as a class for expanded clones.

v_call: TRBV5-1
clone_size: NA
d_call: TRBD1
j_call: TRBJ2-5
cdr3_nt: TGCGCCAGCCGGAGGTCCGGGACAGCCTTATTGGAGACCCAGTACTTC
cdr3_aa: CASRRSGTALLETQYF

v_call: TRBV29-1
clone_size: many
d_call: TRBD1
j_call: TRBJ2-1
cdr3_nt: TGCAGCGGATACAGGGGGTACGAGCAGTTCTTC
cdr3_aa: CSGYRGYEQFF

v_call: TRBV12-5
clone_size: many
d_call: TRBD2
j_call: TRBJ2-1
cdr3_nt: TGTGCTAGTGGTTCTTCTCGGACTAGCGGAAAGTACAATGAGCAGTTCTTC
cdr3_aa: CASGSSRTSGKYNEQFF

v_call: TRBV6-9
clone_size: many
d_call: NA
j_call: TRBJ2-2
cdr3_nt: TGTGCCAGCAGTTTTGGCGGGGAGCTGTTTTTT
cdr3_aa: CASSFGGELFF

v_call: TRBV7-9
clone_size: many
d_call: NA
j_call: TRBJ1-2
cdr3_nt: TGTGCCAGCAGCTCGGTACAGGGACCTTCCTATGGCTACACCTTC
cdr3_aa: CASSSVQGPSYGYTF

v_call: TRBV28
clone_size: once
d_call: NA
j_call: TRBJ2-1
cdr3_nt: TGTGCCAGCAGTTTAAGGTGGGATACCAATGAGCAGTTCTTC
cdr3_aa: CASSLRWDTNEQFF

v_call: TRBV20-1
clone_size: few
d_call: TRBD2
j_call: TRBJ2-1
cdr3_nt: TGCAGTGCTAGCACCCCGAGCCTAGCGGCTTACAATGAGCAGTTCTTC
cdr3_aa: CSASTPSLAAYNEQFF

v_call: TRBV5-1
clone_size: NA
d_call: NA
j_call: TRBJ2-6
cdr3_nt: TGCGCCAGCAGCATCACCCAATCTGGGGCCAACGTCCTGACTTTC
cdr3_aa: CASSITQSGANVLTF

v_call: TRBV6-5
clone_size: many
d_call: NA
j_call: TRBJ2-1
cdr3_nt: TGTGCCAGCAGTTACTTGGCCGGGGGATCCTACAATGAGCAGTTCTTC
cdr3_aa: CASSYLAGGSYNEQFF

v_call: TRBV6-2/TRBV6-3
clone_size: NA
d_call: NA
j_call: TRBJ2-7
cdr3_nt: TGTGCCAGCAGTTACTCGTATCGATGGGGCACAACCTACGAGCAGTACTTC
cdr3_aa: CASSYSYRWGTTYEQYF

v_call: TRBV19
clone_size: NA
d_call: TRBD1
j_call: TRBJ2-1
cdr3_nt: TGTGCCAGTAGCCATCGGGACAGGTGGGTTCAAAGCTCCTACAATGAGCAGTTCTTC
cdr3_aa: CASSHRDRWVQSSYNEQFF

v_call: TRBV3-2
clone_size: many
d_call: NA
j_call: TRBJ2-3
cdr3_nt: TGTGCCAGCAGCCAAGAGACTATGGCCCATGATACGCAGTATTTT
cdr3_aa: CASSQETMAHDTQYF

v_call: TRBV29-1
clone_size: few
d_call: NA
j_call: TRBJ2-3
cdr3_nt: TGCAGCGTTCGGCAGGTCTCCGGCACAGATACGCAGTATTTT
cdr3_aa: CSVRQVSGTDTQYF

v_call: TRBV28
clone_size: NA
d_call: NA
j_call: TRBJ2-7
cdr3_nt: TGTGCCAGCAGAACGACAGGTGGAATCTACGAGCAGTACTTC
cdr3_aa: CASRTTGGIYEQYF

v_call: TRBV28
clone_size: NA
d_call: NA
j_call: TRBJ2-7
cdr3_nt: TGTGCCAGCAGTCCGGAGCACGAGCAGTACTTC
cdr3_aa: CASSPEHEQYF

v_call: TRBV9
clone_size: many
d_call: TRBD1
j_call: TRBJ2-3
cdr3_nt: TGTGCCAGCAGCAGGGGGACAGACCCCCAAGGGGATACGCAGTATTTT
cdr3_aa: CASSRGTDPQGDTQYF

v_call: TRBV27
clone_size: NA
d_call: TRBD2
j_call: TRBJ2-1
cdr3_nt: TGTGCCAGCAGTTTTACTAGCGGGAGAAATAATGAGCAGTTCTTC
cdr3_aa: CASSFTSGRNNEQFF

v_call: TRBV10-3
clone_size: many
d_call: TRBD1
j_call: TRBJ2-2
cdr3_nt: TGTGCCATCGGGGCCGGGACAGGGGAGAACACCGGGGAGCTGTTTTTT
cdr3_aa: CAIGAGTGENTGELFF

v_call: TRBV20-1
clone_size: few
d_call: TRBD2
j_call: TRBJ2-1
cdr3_nt: TGCAGTGCGTCCGGACTAGCGGGAGGGTACAATGAGCAGTTCTTC
cdr3_aa: CSASGLAGGYNEQFF

v_call: TRBV29-1
clone_size: NA
d_call: TRBD1
j_call: TRBJ2-7
cdr3_nt: TGCAGCGCGACACCCGGGACAGGGCGCGAGCAGTACTTC
cdr3_aa: CSATPGTGREQYF

v_call: TRBV24-1
clone_size: many
d_call: NA
j_call: TRBJ2-1
cdr3_nt: TGTGCCACCAGTGATCGAGTCCAGGGGGGCCTTGACAATGAGCAGTTCTTC
cdr3_aa: CATSDRVQGGLDNEQFF

v_call: TRBV27
clone_size: few
d_call: NA
j_call: TRBJ1-6
cdr3_nt: TGTGCCAGCAGTTTATCGTTTAGTCGGGGAGCGAGGAATTCACCCCTCCACTTT
cdr3_aa: CASSLSFSRGARNSPLHF

v_call: TRBV7-2
clone_size: once
d_call: NA
j_call: TRBJ1-6
cdr3_nt: TGTGCCAGCAGCTTAGTGGGAAATTCACCCCTCCACTTT
cdr3_aa: CASSLVGNSPLHF

v_call: TRBV5-1
clone_size: many
d_call: NA
j_call: TRBJ2-5
cdr3_nt: TGCGCCAGCAGCTTGGTTGCAGAGACCCAGTACTTC
cdr3_aa: CASSLVAETQYF

v_call: TRBV12-3/TRBV12-4
clone_size: NA
d_call: TRBD1
j_call: TRBJ1-2
cdr3_nt: TGTGCCAGCAGTCGATCCGGACAGGGATATGGCTACACCTTC
cdr3_aa: CASSRSGQGYGYTF

v_call: TRBV12-3/TRBV12-4
clone_size: NA
d_call: NA
j_call: TRBJ2-3
cdr3_nt: TGTGCCAGCCTCAGGGCGGGAAGCACAGATACGCAGTATTTT
cdr3_aa: CASLRAGSTDTQYF

v_call: TRBV20-1
clone_size: NA
d_call: NA
j_call: TRBJ1-1
cdr3_nt: TGCAGTGCGAATCCTGTGTGGGTAGAAGCTTTCTTT
cdr3_aa: CSANPVWVEAFF

v_call: TRBV12-3/TRBV12-4
clone_size: many
d_call: TRBD2
j_call: TRBJ2-1
cdr3_nt: TGTGCCAGCATCCAGACTAGCGGGAGCATTGAGCAGTTCTTC
cdr3_aa: CASIQTSGSIEQFF

v_call: TRBV6-2/TRBV6-3
clone_size: medium-sized
d_call: NA
j_call: TRBJ1-5
cdr3_nt: TGTGCCAGCTCTCGACAGGACAATCAGCCCCAGCATTTT
cdr3_aa: CASSRQDNQPQHF

v_call: TRBV20-1
clone_size: NA
d_call: TRBD1
j_call: TRBJ1-5
cdr3_nt: TGCTGTGCTTTGGACAGGGGGCTTGGGAATCAGCCCCAGCATTTT
cdr3_aa: CCALDRGLGNQPQHF

v_call: TRBV7-2
clone_size: many
d_call: NA
j_call: TRBJ2-4
cdr3_nt: TGTGCCAGCAGCTTAACCGGGGGCTTTCAGTACTTC
cdr3_aa: CASSLTGGFQYF

v_call: TRBV18
clone_size: many
d_call: NA
j_call: TRBJ1-2
cdr3_nt: TGTGCCAGCTCACCACCAACGGATCCATGGGACTATGGCTACACCTTC
cdr3_aa: CASSPPTDPWDYGYTF

v_call: TRBV2
clone_size: few
d_call: NA
j_call: TRBJ2-1
cdr3_nt: TGTGCCAGCAGTGAAAGGGGTCTGGCCTACAATGAGCAGTTCTTC
cdr3_aa: CASSERGLAYNEQFF

v_call: TRBV30
clone_size: NA
d_call: NA
j_call: TRBJ1-2
cdr3_nt: TGTGCCTGGAGCGATAGAGGCAGGGAGTGGTGGAATGGCTACACCTTC
cdr3_aa: CAWSDRGREWWNGYTF

v_call: TRBV12-3/TRBV12-4
clone_size: NA
d_call: NA
j_call: TRBJ1-6
cdr3_nt: TGTGCCAGCAGGACGGGACCGATCTATAATTCACCCCTCCACTTT
cdr3_aa: CASRTGPIYNSPLHF

v_call: TRBV12-3/TRBV12-4
clone_size: few
d_call: TRBD1
j_call: TRBJ2-5
cdr3_nt: TGTGCCAGCAGTTCCGGGACGGACAGGCAAGAGACCCAGTACTTC
cdr3_aa: CASSSGTDRQETQYF

v_call: TRBV2
clone_size: NA
d_call: NA
j_call: TRBJ2-7
cdr3_nt: TGTGCCAGCAGTGCGGGGGGCGGCGACGAGCAGTACTTC
cdr3_aa: CASSAGGGDEQYF

v_call: TRBV7-9
clone_size: few
d_call: NA
j_call: TRBJ2-1
cdr3_nt: TGTGCCAGCAGCTTAGGGGCCCGCTACAATGAGCAGTTCTTC
cdr3_aa: CASSLGARYNEQFF

v_call: TRBV6-5
clone_size: few
d_call: NA
j_call: TRBJ2-1
cdr3_nt: TGTGCCAGCGGGAGCTCCTACAATGAGCAGTTCTTC
cdr3_aa: CASGSSYNEQFF

v_call: TRBV7-8
clone_size: NA
d_call: TRBD1
j_call: TRBJ1-1
cdr3_nt: TGTGCCAGCAGCGTAAGGGGACAGGGATATGACACTGAAGCTTTCTTT
cdr3_aa: CASSVRGQGYDTEAFF

v_call: TRBV27
clone_size: many
d_call: TRBD2
j_call: TRBJ2-3
cdr3_nt: TGTGCCAGCAGTTCGAACTCGCGGGAGGGCCGACGGGCTACGCAGTATTTT
cdr3_aa: CASSSNSREGRRATQYF

v_call: TRBV10-3
clone_size: NA
d_call: NA
j_call: TRBJ1-3
cdr3_nt: TGTGCCGTTGAGGGCTCTGGAAACACCATATATTTT
cdr3_aa: CAVEGSGNTIYF

v_call: TRBV20-1
clone_size: NA
d_call: NA
j_call: TRBJ2-2
cdr3_nt: TGCAGTGCTAGCGGACGGAACACCGGGGAGCTGTTTTTT
cdr3_aa: CSASGRNTGELFF

v_call: TRBV10-3
clone_size: few
d_call: TRBD2
j_call: TRBJ2-4
cdr3_nt: TGTGCCATCAGTTTGCCGACTAGCGGGAGGGCCGGTCGGGCCAAAAACATTCAGTACTTC
cdr3_aa: CAISLPTSGRAGRAKNIQYF

v_call: TRBV20-1
clone_size: many
d_call: TRBD1
j_call: TRBJ1-2
cdr3_nt: TGCAGTGCTACCCACCCTTTCAGGGGGCGCGATGGCTACACCTTC
cdr3_aa: CSATHPFRGRDGYTF

v_call: TRBV6-2/TRBV6-3
clone_size: NA
d_call: TRBD1
j_call: TRBJ2-7
cdr3_nt: TGTGCCAGCAGCACAAGGGGGCCCGGCTACGAGCAGTACTTC
cdr3_aa: CASSTRGPGYEQYF

v_call: TRBV12-3/TRBV12-4
clone_size: many
d_call: NA
j_call: TRBJ2-1
cdr3_nt: TGTGCCAGCAGTTTAGAACTGGGCAATGAGCAGTTCTTC
cdr3_aa: CASSLELGNEQFF

v_call: TRBV28
clone_size: many
d_call: NA
j_call: TRBJ2-3
cdr3_nt: TGTGCCAGCAGTTTATCCTCCCACCGGTCGGCACCGACGCAGTATTTT
cdr3_aa: CASSLSSHRSAPTQYF

v_call: TRBV19
clone_size: few
d_call: TRBD2
j_call: TRBJ2-7
cdr3_nt: TGTGCCAGTAGTATCGCTCGGACTAGCGGGAGGGCCGCCTACGAGCAGTACTTC
cdr3_aa: CASSIARTSGRAAYEQYF

v_call: TRBV6-6
clone_size: NA
d_call: NA
j_call: TRBJ1-6
cdr3_nt: TGTGCCAGCATCTCAGGTCACGCTTCACCCCTCCACTTT
cdr3_aa: CASISGHASPLHF

v_call: TRBV19
clone_size: NA
d_call: NA
j_call: TRBJ2-6
cdr3_nt: TGTGCCAGTACGGAAGGTTATATCTCTGGGGCCAACGTCCTGACTTTC
cdr3_aa: CASTEGYISGANVLTF

v_call: TRBV6-2/TRBV6-3
clone_size: few
d_call: NA
j_call: TRBJ1-6
cdr3_nt: TGTGCCAGCACCAACCGACAAGGCTCCTATAATTCACCCCTCCACTTT
cdr3_aa: CASTNRQGSYNSPLHF

v_call: TRBV27
clone_size: NA
d_call: TRBD2
j_call: TRBJ2-7
cdr3_nt: TGTGCCAGTACTAGCGGGAGTCGTGAGCAGTACTTC
cdr3_aa: CASTSGSREQYF